Listed here are 8 T cell receptor beta chains from one sample, sequenced in a study of shared clonotypes between healthy human individuals. Naivety among CD8 cells was defined by CD45RO negativity and positive CCR7 selection, thereby excluding terminally differentiated effector memory CD45RA+ cells. This table comes from immunoSEQ multiplex PCR, and its TCRdb copy is limited to in-frame clones, with some not included. This sample has nearly 600,000 clones; around 95% occur once, and the top ten carry 0.1% to 0.11%. Sequencing input: naive CD8+ T cells sorted from blood. The receptors shown here come from a woman between 25 and 40 years old in good health.

The chain has TRBV28 and TRBJ1-5; 10 positions agree with TRBD1. Trimming cost V 10 bases and J 3 bases; bases outside gene matches: 9. The CDR3 sequence is 15 residues long. The germline V gene has CDR1 MDHEN and CDR2 SYDVKM. In nucleotides, the CDR3 is TGTGCCAAGGGACAGGGGCCCCTCCACAATCAGCCCCAGCATTTT. This translates into CAKGQGPLHNQPQHF.

The gene calls are TRBV5-4 and TRBJ2-3; TRBD2 aligns across 8 bases. Unmatched junction bases numbered 15, after V lost 2 bases and J lost 7 bases. Germline lookup yields CDR1 SGHNT and CDR2 YYREEE (reference sequence). This CDR3 comprises 17 residues. CDR3 protein: CASSLRLVAGTTNTQYF. Here the CDR3 DNA reads TGTGCCAGCAGCTTAAGACTTGTAGCGGGAACTACAAATACGCAGTATTTT.

This clone was found once. CDR3 region: CAVHREGEQFF. Written as DNA, the CDR3 is TGTGCCGTCCACAGGGAGGGTGAGCAGTTCTTC. V and J are TRBV27 and TRBJ2-1, with a tentative D call TRBD2 (7 bases). This CDR3 is 11 amino acids long. V shed 11 bases and J shed 9 bases, with 14 bases lying between them. The germline gives CDR1 MNHEY, CDR2 SMNVEV (reference sequence).

The chain is built from TRBV5-1 and TRBJ2-7; D remains unclear. The CDR3 spans 15 residues. Trimming took off 1 base at V and 0 bases at J, with 11 bases between the two ends. Germline assignment: CDR1 SGHRS and CDR2 YFSETQ. The CDR3 sequence is CASSLSTGLSYEQYF. DNA for the CDR3: TGCGCCAGCAGCTTGTCGACGGGTCTCTCCTACGAGCAGTACTTC.

The CDR3 region has the DNA TGTGCCAGCAGCTTATTTAAGGGCTCTGGGGCCAACGTCCTGACTTTC. Residues: CASSLFKGSGANVLTF. This chain joins TRBV7-2 and TRBJ2-6; D gene unclear. Looked up from germline, CDR1 is SGHTA and CDR2 is FQGNSA. Between the trimmed V and J ends, which lost 2 bases and 0 bases, there was a span of 8 bases. The CDR3 is made up of 16 amino acids.

The chain links TRBV28 to TRBJ2-7, with TRBD2 as a possible D gene (5 bases). Germline V gene sequence: CDR1 MDHEN, CDR2 SYDVKM. The CDR3 is 15 residues long. V lost 2 bases and J 0 bases, leaving 11 bases between the germline ends. CDR3 residues: CASSLGLPSSYEQYF. The DNA for the CDR3 is TGTGCCAGCAGTTTAGGACTCCCCAGCTCCTACGAGCAGTACTTC.

This chain uses TRBV19 with TRBJ2-7; D uncertain. The V and J ends lost 4 bases and 3 bases respectively, with 16 bases between them. CDR3 length: 15 amino acids. Germline V gene data show CDR1 as LNHDA and CDR2 as SQIVND (reference sequence). The CDR3 bases are TGTGCCAGTAGTACGGCAACCAGTGGGATCTACGAGCAGTACTTC. Translating gives CASSTATSGIYEQYF.

This clone was found once. This rearrangement joins TRBV5-4 to TRBJ2-7; 7 bases fit TRBD1. With V trimmed by 1 base and J by 4 bases, 8 bases remained unmatched. Looked up from germline, CDR1 is SGHNT and CDR2 is YYREEE (reference sequence). The CDR3 is 15 amino acids. The CDR3 loop is CASSLYGTEDYEQYF. DNA for the CDR3: TGTGCCAGCAGCTTGTATGGGACAGAGGATTACGAGCAGTACTTC.